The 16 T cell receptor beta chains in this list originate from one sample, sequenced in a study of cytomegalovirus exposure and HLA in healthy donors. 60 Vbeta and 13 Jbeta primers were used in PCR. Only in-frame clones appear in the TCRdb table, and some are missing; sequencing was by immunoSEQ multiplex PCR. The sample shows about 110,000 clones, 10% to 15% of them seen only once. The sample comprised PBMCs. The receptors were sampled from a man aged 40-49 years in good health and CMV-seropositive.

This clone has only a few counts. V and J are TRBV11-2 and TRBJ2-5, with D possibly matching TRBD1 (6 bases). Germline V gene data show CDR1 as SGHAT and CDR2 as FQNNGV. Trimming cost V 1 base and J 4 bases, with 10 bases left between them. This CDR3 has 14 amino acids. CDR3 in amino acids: CASSLGGTLETQYF. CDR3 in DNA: TGTGCCAGCAGCTTAGGGGGGACACTAGAGACCCAGTACTTC.

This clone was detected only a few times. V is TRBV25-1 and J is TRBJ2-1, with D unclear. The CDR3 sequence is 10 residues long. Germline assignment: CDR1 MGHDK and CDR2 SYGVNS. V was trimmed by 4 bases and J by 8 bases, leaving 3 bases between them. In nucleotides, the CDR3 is TGTGCCAGCAGTGCCGATGAGCAGTTCTTC. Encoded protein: CASSADEQFF.

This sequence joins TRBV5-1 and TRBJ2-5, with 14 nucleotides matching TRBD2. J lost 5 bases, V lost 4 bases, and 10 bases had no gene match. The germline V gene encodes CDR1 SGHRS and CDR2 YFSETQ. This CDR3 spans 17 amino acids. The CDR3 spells CASSKGLAGDGQETQYF. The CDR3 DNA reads TGCGCCAGCAGCAAGGGACTAGCGGGAGATGGGCAGGAGACCCAGTACTTC.

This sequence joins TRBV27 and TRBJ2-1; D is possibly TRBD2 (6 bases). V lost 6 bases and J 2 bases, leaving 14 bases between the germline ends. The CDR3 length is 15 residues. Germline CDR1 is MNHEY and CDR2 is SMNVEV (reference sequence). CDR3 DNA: TGTGCCAGCAGGGAGGGGCGACGAACCTACAATGAGCAGTTCTTC. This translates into CASREGRRTYNEQFF.

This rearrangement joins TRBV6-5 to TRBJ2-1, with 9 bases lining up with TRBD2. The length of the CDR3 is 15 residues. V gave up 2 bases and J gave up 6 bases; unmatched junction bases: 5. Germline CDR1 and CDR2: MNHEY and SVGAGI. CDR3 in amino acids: CASSYPRTSVNEQFF. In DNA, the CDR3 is TGTGCCAGCAGTTACCCGAGGACTAGCGTCAATGAGCAGTTCTTC.

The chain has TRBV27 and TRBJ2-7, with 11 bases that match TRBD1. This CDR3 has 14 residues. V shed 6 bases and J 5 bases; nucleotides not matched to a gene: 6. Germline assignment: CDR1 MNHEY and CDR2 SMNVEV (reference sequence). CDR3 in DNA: TGTGCCAGCAGCCCGGACAGGGGGCTACACGAGCAGTACTTC. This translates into CASSPDRGLHEQYF.

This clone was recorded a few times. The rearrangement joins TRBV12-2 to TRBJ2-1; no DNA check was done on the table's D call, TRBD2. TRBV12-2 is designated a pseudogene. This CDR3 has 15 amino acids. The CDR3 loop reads CASRPASGSYNEQFF. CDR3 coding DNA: TGTGCAAGTCGCCCAGCTAGCGGCTCCTACAATGAGCAGTTCTTC.

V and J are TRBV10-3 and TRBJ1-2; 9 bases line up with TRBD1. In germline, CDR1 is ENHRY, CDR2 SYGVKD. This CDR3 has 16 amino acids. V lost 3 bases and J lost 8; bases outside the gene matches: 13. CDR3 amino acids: CAISDREGQGWGGYTF. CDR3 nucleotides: TGTGCCATCAGTGATAGAGAAGGACAGGGGTGGGGCGGCTACACCTTC.

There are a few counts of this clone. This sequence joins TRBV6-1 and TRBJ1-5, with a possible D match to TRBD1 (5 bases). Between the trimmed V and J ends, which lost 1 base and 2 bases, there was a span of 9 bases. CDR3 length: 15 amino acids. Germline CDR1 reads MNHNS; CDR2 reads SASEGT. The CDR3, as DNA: TGTGCCAGCAGTGAAGTCCTGGGGCGCAATCAGCCCCAGCATTTT. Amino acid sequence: CASSEVLGRNQPQHF.

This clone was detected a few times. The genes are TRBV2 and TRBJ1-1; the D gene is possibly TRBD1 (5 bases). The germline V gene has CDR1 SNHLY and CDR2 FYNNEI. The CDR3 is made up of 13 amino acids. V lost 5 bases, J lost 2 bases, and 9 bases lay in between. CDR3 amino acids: CASSSQGNTEAFF. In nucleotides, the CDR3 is TGTGCCAGCAGTTCCCAGGGAAACACTGAAGCTTTCTTT.

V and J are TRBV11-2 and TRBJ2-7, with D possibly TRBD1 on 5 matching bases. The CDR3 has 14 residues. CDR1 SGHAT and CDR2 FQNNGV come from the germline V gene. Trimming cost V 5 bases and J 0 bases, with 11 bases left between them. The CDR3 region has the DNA TGTGCCAGCAGCAAGGGGCGCAGCTCCTACGAGCAGTACTTC. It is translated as CASSKGRSSYEQYF.

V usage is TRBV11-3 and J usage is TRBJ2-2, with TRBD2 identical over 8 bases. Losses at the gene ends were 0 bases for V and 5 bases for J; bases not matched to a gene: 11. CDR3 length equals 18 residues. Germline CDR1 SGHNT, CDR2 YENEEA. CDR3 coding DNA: TGTGCCAGCAGCTTAGATCACGGTGGGAGCGGGAGAACCGGGGAGCTGTTTTTT. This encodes CASSLDHGGSGRTGELFF.

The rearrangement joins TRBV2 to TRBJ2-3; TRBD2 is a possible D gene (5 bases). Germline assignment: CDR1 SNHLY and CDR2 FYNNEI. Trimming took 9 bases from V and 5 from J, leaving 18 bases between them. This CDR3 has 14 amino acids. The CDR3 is CASRKSGGGDTQYF. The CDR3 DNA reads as TGTGCCAGTCGAAAGTCCGGAGGCGGAGATACGCAGTATTTT.

In DNA form, the CDR3 reads TGTGCCAGCAGGGGCAGAACCACAGATACGCAGTATTTT. It translates to CASRGRTTDTQYF. The chain couples TRBV27 to TRBJ2-3; D not resolved. This CDR3 has 13 amino acids. Germline V lookup: CDR1 MNHEY, CDR2 SMNVEV (reference sequence). Trimming cost V 6 bases and J 2 bases, with 9 bases left between them.

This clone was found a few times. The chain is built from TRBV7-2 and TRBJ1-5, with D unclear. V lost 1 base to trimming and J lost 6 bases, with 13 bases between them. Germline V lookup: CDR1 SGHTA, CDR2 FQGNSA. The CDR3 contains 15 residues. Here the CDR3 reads CASSLVAEAGQPQHF. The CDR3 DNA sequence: TGTGCCAGCAGCTTAGTGGCAGAGGCGGGTCAGCCCCAGCATTTT.

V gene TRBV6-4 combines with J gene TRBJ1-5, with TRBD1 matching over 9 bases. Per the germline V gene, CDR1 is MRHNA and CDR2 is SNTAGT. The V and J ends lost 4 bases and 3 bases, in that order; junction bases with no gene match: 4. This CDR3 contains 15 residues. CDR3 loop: CASSVDRGNNQPQHF. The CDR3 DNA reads TGTGCCAGCAGTGTTGACAGGGGGAACAATCAGCCCCAGCATTTT.